This TCR beta chain appears in the sequencing data of a study of T cell repertoires in cytomegalovirus infection. General study findings and limits: The ex vivo response showed dominance by HLA-C-restricted CMV-specific TCR beta clonotypes.

Germline CDR1 is DFQATT and CDR2 is SNEGSKA (reference sequence). CDR3 length: 16 residues. Germline trimming cut 0 bases from V and 5 bases from J; bases unmatched to any gene: 6. A single record per CDR3 protein comes from TCRdb applying MiXCR to the reads. This table holds about 300,000 distinct CDR3 sequences, approximately 10% found once. This clonotype was recorded many times. The target antigen is unknown. The TCR sequence derives from a human donor in good health (CMV status not recorded). Some clones in this sample may be carry-over from other donors' samples. Sequencing was done on a sample of PBMCs. The V call is TRBV20-1, the J call TRBJ2-2; 10 bases map to TRBD1. CDR3 DNA sequence: TGCAGTGCTAGAGATTGGGGACAGGGGTTAACCGGGGAGCTGTTTTTT. Translation gives CSARDWGQGLTGELFF.